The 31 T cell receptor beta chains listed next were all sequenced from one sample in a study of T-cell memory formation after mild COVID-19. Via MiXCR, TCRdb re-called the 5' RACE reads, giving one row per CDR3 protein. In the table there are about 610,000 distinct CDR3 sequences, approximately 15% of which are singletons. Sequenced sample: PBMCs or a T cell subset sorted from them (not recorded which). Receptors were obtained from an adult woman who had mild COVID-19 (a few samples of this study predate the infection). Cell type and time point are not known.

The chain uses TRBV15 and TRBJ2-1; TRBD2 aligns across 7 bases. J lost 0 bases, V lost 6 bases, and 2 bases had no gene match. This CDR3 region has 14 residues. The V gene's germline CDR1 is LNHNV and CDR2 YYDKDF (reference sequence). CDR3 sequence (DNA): TGTGCCACCAGGGCTAGCGGCTCCTACAATGAGCAGTTCTTC. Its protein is CATRASGSYNEQFF.

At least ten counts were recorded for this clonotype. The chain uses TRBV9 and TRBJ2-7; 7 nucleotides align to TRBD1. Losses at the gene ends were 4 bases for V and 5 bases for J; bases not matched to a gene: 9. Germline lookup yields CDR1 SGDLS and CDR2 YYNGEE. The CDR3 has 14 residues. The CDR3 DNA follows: TGTGCCAGCAGCCCTCTAGGACAGGACCACGAGCAGTACTTC. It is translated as CASSPLGQDHEQYF.

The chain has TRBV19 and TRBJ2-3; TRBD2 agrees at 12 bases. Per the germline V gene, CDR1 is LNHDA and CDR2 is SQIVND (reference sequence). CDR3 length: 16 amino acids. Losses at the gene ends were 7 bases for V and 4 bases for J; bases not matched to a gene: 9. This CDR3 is CASKTSGSSAADTQYF. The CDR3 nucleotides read TGTGCCAGTAAGACTAGCGGGAGTAGTGCCGCAGATACGCAGTATTTT.

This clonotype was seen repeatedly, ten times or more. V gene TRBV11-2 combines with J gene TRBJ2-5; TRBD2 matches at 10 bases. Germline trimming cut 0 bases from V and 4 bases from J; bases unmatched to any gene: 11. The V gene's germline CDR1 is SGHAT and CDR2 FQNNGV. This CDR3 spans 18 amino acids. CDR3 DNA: TGTGCCAGCAGCTTAGATCGCGTGCTAGCGGGAGTCGGAGAGACCCAGTACTTC. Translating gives CASSLDRVLAGVGETQYF.

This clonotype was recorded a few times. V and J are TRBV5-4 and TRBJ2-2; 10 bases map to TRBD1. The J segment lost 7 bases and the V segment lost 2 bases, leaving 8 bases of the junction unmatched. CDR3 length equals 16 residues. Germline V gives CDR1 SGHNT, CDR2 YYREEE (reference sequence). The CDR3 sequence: CASSFPGTGVGGELFF. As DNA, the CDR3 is TGTGCCAGCAGCTTTCCCGGGACAGGGGTTGGCGGGGAGCTGTTTTTT.

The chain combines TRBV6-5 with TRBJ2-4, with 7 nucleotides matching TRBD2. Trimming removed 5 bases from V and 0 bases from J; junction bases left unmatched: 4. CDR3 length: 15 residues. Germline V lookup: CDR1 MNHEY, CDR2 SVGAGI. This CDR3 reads CASSRSGGAKNIQYF. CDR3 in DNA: TGTGCCAGCAGTAGATCGGGGGGAGCCAAAAACATTCAGTACTTC.

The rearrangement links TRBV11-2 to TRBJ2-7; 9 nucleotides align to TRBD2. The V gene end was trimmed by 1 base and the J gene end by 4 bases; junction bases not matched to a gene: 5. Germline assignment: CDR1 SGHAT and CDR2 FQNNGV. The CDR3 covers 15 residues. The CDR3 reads CASSLAYSGGYEQYF. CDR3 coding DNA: TGTGCCAGCAGCTTAGCTTATAGCGGGGGTTACGAGCAGTACTTC.

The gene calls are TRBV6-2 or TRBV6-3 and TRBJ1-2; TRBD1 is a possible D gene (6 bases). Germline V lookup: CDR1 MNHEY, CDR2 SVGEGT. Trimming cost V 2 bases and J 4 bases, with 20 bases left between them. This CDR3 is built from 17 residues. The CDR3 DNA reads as TGTGCCAGCAGTTACCCCGCGGACACGAGAGGGGGCTATGGCTACACCTTC. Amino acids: CASSYPADTRGGYGYTF.

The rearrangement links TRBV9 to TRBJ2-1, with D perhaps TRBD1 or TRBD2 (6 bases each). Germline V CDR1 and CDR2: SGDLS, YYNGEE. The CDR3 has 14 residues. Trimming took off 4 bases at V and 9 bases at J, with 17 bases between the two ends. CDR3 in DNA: TGTGCCAGCAGCCCGCGGAGGGAGACAGGTGAGCAGTTCTTC. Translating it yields CASSPRRETGEQFF. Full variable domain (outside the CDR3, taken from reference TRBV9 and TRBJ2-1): DSGVTQTPKHLITATGQRVTLRCSPRSGDLSVYWYQQSLDQGLQFLIQYYNGEERAKGNILERFSAQQFPDLHSELNLSSLELGDSALYFCASSPRRETGEQFFGPGTRLTVL.

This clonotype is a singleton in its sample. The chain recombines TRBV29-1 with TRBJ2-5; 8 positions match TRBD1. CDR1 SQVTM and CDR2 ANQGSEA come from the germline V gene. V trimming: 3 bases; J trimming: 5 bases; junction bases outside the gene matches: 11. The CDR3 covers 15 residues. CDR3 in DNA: TGCAGCGTTGATGTAACAGGGGGAGGTTTGGAGACCCAGTACTTC. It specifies CSVDVTGGGLETQYF.

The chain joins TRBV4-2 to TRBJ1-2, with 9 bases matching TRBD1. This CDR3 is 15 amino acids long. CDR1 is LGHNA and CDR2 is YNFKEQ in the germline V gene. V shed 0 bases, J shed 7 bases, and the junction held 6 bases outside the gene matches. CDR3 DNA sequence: TGTGCCAGCAGCCAAGATAGGGACAGGGTTTTTGGCTACACCTTC. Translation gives CASSQDRDRVFGYTF.

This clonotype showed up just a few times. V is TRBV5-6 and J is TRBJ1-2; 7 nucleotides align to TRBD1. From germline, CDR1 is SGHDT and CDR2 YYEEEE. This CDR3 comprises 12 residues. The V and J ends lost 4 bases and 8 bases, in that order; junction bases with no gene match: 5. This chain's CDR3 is CASSGQEIGYTF. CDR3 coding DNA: TGTGCCAGCAGCGGACAGGAGATCGGCTACACCTTC.

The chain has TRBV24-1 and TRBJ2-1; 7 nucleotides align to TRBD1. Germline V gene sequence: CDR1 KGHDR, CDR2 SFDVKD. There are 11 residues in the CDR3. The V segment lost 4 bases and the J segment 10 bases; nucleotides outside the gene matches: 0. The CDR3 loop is CATSEGGEQFF. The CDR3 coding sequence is TGTGCCACCAGTGAAGGGGGCGAGCAGTTCTTC.

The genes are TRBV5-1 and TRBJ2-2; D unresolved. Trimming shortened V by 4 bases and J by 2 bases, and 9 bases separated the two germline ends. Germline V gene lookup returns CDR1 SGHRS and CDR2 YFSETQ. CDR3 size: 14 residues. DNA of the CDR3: TGCGCCAGCAGCCTCGGGTATAACACCGGGGAGCTGTTTTTT. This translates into CASSLGYNTGELFF.

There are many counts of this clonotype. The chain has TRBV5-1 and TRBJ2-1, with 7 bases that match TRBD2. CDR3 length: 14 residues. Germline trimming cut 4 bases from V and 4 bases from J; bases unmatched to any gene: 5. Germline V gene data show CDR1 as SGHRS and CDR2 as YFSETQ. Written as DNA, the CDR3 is TGCGCCAGCAGCCCGGGGGGAGTTTACAATGAGCAGTTCTTC. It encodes CASSPGGVYNEQFF.

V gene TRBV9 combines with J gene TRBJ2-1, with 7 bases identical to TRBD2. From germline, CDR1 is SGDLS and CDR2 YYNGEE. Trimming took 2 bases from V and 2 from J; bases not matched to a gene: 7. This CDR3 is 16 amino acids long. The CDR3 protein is CASSVGGSAPYNEQFF. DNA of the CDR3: TGTGCCAGCAGCGTTGGCGGGAGTGCTCCCTACAATGAGCAGTTCTTC. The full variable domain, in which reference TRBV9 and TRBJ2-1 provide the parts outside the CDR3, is DSGVTQTPKHLITATGQRVTLRCSPRSGDLSVYWYQQSLDQGLQFLIQYYNGEERAKGNILERFSAQQFPDLHSELNLSSLELGDSALYFCASSVGGSAPYNEQFFGPGTRLTVL.

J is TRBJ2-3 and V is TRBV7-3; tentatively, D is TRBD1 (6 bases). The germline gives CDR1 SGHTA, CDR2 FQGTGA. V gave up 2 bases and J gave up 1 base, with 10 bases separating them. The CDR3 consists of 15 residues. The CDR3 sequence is CASSLVDRRTDTQYF. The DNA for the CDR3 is TGTGCCAGCAGCTTAGTGGACAGACGCACAGATACGCAGTATTTT.

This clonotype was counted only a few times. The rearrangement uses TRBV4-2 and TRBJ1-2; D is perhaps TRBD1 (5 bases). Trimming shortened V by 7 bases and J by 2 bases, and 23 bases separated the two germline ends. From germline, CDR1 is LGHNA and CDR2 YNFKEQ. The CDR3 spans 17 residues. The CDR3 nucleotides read TGTGCCAGCACAGACGGGACCGCGACTTATACCAACTATGGCTACACCTTC. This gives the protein CASTDGTATYTNYGYTF.

The CDR3 loop is CASSQVRGGNYEQYF. As DNA, the CDR3 is TGCGCCAGCAGCCAAGTGCGGGGTGGGAACTACGAGCAGTACTTC. The V gene is TRBV4-1, the J gene TRBJ2-7; D is possibly TRBD2 (6 bases). The germline gives CDR1 MGHRA, CDR2 YSYEKL. The CDR3 runs 15 residues. Trimming removed 1 base from V and 3 bases from J, with 13 bases in between.

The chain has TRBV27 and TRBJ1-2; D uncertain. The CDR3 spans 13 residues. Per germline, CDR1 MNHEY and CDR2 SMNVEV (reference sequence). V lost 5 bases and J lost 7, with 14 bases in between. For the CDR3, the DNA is TGTGCCAGCAGTCCACGGTTGTATGCTGGCTACACCTTC. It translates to CASSPRLYAGYTF.

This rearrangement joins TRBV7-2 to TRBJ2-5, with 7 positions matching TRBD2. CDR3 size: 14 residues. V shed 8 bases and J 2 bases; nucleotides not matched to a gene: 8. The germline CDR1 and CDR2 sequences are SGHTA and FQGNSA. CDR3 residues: CASCLWEGQETQYF. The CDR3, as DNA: TGTGCCAGCTGTCTCTGGGAGGGTCAAGAGACCCAGTACTTC.

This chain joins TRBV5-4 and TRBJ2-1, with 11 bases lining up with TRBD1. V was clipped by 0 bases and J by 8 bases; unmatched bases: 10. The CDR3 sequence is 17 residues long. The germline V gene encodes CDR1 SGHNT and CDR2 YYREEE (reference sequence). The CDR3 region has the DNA TGTGCCAGCAGCTTGGGAAGGGACAGGGGGTGGGAGTATGAGCAGTTCTTC. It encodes CASSLGRDRGWEYEQFF.

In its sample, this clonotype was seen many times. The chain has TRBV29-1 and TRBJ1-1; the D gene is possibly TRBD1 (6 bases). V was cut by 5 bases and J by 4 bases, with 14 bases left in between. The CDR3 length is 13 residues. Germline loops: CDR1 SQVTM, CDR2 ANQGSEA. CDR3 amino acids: CSVRQARGTEAFF. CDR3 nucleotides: TGCAGCGTTAGACAGGCGAGGGGCACTGAAGCTTTCTTT.

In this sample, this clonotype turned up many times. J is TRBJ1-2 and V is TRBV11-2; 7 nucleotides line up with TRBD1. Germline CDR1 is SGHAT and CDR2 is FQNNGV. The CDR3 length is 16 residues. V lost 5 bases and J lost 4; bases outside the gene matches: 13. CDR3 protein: CASSTPRDSAPYGYTF. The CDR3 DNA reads TGTGCCAGCAGCACCCCCCGGGACAGCGCTCCCTATGGCTACACCTTC.

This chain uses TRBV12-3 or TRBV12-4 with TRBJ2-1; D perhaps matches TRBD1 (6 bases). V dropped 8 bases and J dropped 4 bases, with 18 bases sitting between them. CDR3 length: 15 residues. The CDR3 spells CASEPGQGRYNEQFF. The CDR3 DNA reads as TGTGCCAGCGAACCCGGTCAGGGGAGATACAATGAGCAGTTCTTC.

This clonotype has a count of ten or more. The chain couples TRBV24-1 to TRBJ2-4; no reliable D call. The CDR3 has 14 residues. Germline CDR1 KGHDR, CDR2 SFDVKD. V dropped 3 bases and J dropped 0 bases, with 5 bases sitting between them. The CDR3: CATSDKLAKNIQYF. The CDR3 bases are TGTGCCACCAGTGATAAGTTAGCCAAAAACATTCAGTACTTC.

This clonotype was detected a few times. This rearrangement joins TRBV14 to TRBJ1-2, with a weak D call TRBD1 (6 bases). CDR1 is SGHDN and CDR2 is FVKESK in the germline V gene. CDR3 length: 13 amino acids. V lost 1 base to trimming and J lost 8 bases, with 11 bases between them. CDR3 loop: CASSQAIGGGYTF. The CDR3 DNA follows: TGTGCCAGCAGCCAAGCGATAGGGGGAGGCTACACCTTC.

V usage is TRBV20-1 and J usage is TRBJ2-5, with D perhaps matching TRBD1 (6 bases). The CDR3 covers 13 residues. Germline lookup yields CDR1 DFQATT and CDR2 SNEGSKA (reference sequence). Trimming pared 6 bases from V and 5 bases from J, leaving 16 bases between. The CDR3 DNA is TGCAGTGCGGTTGCAGGGGATCGGGAGACCCAGTACTTC. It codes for CSAVAGDRETQYF.

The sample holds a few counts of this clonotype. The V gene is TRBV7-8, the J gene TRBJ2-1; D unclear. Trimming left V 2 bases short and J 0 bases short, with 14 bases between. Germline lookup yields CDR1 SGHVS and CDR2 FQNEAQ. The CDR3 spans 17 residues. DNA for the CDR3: TGTGCCAGCAGCTTAAAATTACGTGGAAGCTCCTACAATGAGCAGTTCTTC. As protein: CASSLKLRGSSYNEQFF.

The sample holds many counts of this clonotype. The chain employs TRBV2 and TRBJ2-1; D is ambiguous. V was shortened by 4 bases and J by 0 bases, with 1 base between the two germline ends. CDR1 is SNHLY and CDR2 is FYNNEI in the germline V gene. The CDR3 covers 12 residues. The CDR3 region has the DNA TGTGCCAGCAGTGGCTCCTACAATGAGCAGTTCTTC. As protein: CASSGSYNEQFF.

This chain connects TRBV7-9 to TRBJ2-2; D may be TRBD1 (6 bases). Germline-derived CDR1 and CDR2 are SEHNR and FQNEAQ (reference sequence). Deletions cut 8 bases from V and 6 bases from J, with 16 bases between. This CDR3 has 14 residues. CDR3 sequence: CASSRGPGSGELFF. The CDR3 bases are TGTGCCAGCTCCAGGGGACCAGGGTCCGGGGAGCTGTTTTTT.